These T cell receptor beta chains were read from a single sample in a study of metastatic and nonmetastatic thyroid tumors. TCRdb reprocessed the PCR reads via MiXCR. The sample gives 85,000 to 95,000 clones, just under 15% of which show up once; 3% to 4.5% is in the top ten. Sequenced material: blood. These receptors were obtained from a female donor with papillary thyroid cancer or a benign thyroid nodule (not recorded which). Some clones in this sample may be carry-over from other donors' samples. Both conserved end residues are part of each CDR3. A row's size may be missing; if present it is once, few, many or a size class.

>TRBV2|many|13
CASNTDGGAGYTF
>TRBV20-1|many|15
CSARDLAGRVGELFF
>TRBV11-2|many|12
CASSLESRYLNF
>TRBV6-1|many|12
CASSQGGQPQHF
>TRBV6-2/TRBV6-3|many|17
CASSPHRGGIFDSPLHF
>TRBV20-1|.|13
CSATPGHGYGYTF
>TRBV28|few|15
CASSLGTSITDTQYF
>TRBV6-6|many|13
CASSYSHSAEAFF
>TRBV9|many|16
CASSVGLDALTDTQYF
>TRBV13|many|16
CASSLGGVGDSYEQYF
>TRBV4-1|many|15
CASSQDRRDNQPQHF
>TRBV6-6|few|18
CASRLDLCVLAGGNEQFF
>TRBV7-2|.|14
CASSFRADNSPLHF
>TRBV19|many|14
CASRDRAGTDTQYF
>TRBV28|many|14
CASSSHGHNQPQHF
>TRBV28|.|14
CAISPTDRDNEQFF